A selection of T cell receptor beta chains follows, all from one sample in a study of blood T cells in healthy people across ages. TCRdb recomputed calls from the 5' RACE reads with MiXCR, one row per CDR3 protein. The data contain 1.5 million to 2 million distinct CDR3 sequences, about 50% of them singletons. The source material was blood. The receptor source for this set is a woman in her thirties or forties in good health. The CDR3 runs from the conserved cysteine through the conserved F or W. Fields, in order: D gene, J gene, clone size, V gene, CDR3 protein, CDR3 DNA. The D gene is left open where the match is weak. Not every row has a clone size; where given, it reads once, few, many or a size class.

>-|TRBJ2-3|-|TRBV4-1
CASSQEGLARQYF
TGCGCCAGCAGCCAAGAAGGACTTGCTAGGCAGTATTTT
>-|TRBJ2-5|-|TRBV29-1
CSVEQGSETQYF
TGCAGCGTTGAACAGGGGTCGGAGACCCAGTACTTC
>TRBD1|TRBJ1-1|-|TRBV20-1
CSARSRTGRIGGEAFF
TGCAGTGCTAGATCACGGACAGGGAGGATTGGCGGTGAAGCTTTCTTT
>TRBD1|TRBJ1-5|few|TRBV4-3
CASSQTGVNQPQHF
TGCGCCAGCAGCCAAACAGGGGTCAATCAGCCCCAGCATTTT
>-|TRBJ2-1|-|TRBV27
CASSPWSHGNEQFF
TGTGCCAGCAGTCCCTGGTCCCATGGGAATGAGCAGTTCTTC
>TRBD1|TRBJ2-5|-|TRBV29-1
CSVVAPDRGRETQYF
TGCAGCGTTGTGGCCCCGGACAGGGGGCGCGAGACCCAGTACTTC
>-|TRBJ2-6|-|TRBV20-1
CSAPSGLRTSGANVLTF
TGCAGTGCTCCCAGCGGATTAAGGACCTCTGGGGCCAACGTCCTGACTTTC
>-|TRBJ2-7|-|TRBV7-2
CASSLEGSGSYNEQYF
TGTGCCAGCAGCTTAGAAGGGTCGGGATCGTACAATGAGCAGTACTTC
>-|TRBJ2-7|-|TRBV20-1
CSATDDRPDYEQYF
TGCAGTGCTACAGATGACAGGCCTGACTACGAGCAGTACTTC
>-|TRBJ2-5|many|TRBV29-1
CSVLVGETQYF
TGCAGCGTTCTCGTGGGCGAGACCCAGTACTTC
>-|TRBJ2-3|-|TRBV2
CASSKGSEDTQYF
TGTGCCAGCTCCAAGGGGAGCGAAGATACGCAGTATTTT
>TRBD2|TRBJ2-3|-|TRBV5-1
CASRGLAGGRTDTQYF
TGCGCCAGCAGGGGACTAGCGGGGGGACGCACAGATACGCAGTATTTT
>TRBD2|TRBJ2-1|-|TRBV6-2/TRBV6-3
CASSYSASGGVSYNEQFF
TGTGCCAGCAGTTACTCTGCTAGCGGGGGGGTATCCTACAATGAGCAGTTCTTC
>-|TRBJ2-7|-|TRBV7-9
CASSSPMTQASSYNEQYF
TGTGCCAGCAGCTCCCCAATGACACAGGCTAGCTCCTACAATGAGCAGTACTTC
>-|TRBJ2-1|few|TRBV29-1
CSAGPDLVGNEQFF
TGCAGCGCCGGACCGGACCTGGTGGGCAATGAGCAGTTCTTC
>TRBD2|TRBJ2-1|-|TRBV6-5
CASSYAASGDNEQFF
TGTGCCAGCAGTTACGCGGCTAGCGGGGACAATGAGCAGTTCTTC
>TRBD1|TRBJ2-3|few|TRBV5-1
CASTHRGRTDTQYF
TGCGCCAGCACCCACAGGGGGCGCACAGATACGCAGTATTTT
>-|TRBJ2-2|-|TRBV7-2
CASSITQAGELFF
TGTGCCAGCAGCATTACCCAAGCCGGGGAGCTGTTTTTT
>-|TRBJ1-2|-|TRBV15
CATSGYKGVIYGYTF
TGTGCCACCAGCGGCTACAAGGGGGTAATTTATGGCTACACCTTC
>TRBD2|TRBJ2-7|-|TRBV4-3
CASSPGEILADSSYEQYF
TGCGCCAGCAGCCCCGGGGAGATACTAGCGGATAGCTCCTACGAGCAGTACTTC
>TRBD2|TRBJ2-1|-|TRBV28
CASSPGTSSLLGQFF
TGTGCCAGCAGCCCCGGGACTAGTTCCCTGTTGGGGCAGTTCTTC
>TRBD1|TRBJ2-7|-|TRBV6-5
CASSPRDSVNEQYF
TGTGCCAGCAGTCCGAGGGACAGCGTAAACGAGCAGTACTTC
>-|TRBJ2-4|-|TRBV7-2
CASSILAQSAKNIQYF
TGTGCCAGCAGCATTCTAGCTCAGAGTGCCAAAAACATTCAGTACTTC
>-|TRBJ2-5|-|TRBV7-9
CAVRGETQYF
TGTGCCGTTCGGGGAGAGACCCAGTACTTC
>-|TRBJ2-3|-|TRBV20-1
CSASLSSQGARDTQYF
TGCAGTGCTAGCTTATCCTCTCAAGGGGCAAGAGATACGCAGTATTTT
>-|TRBJ1-4|-|TRBV12-3/TRBV12-4
CASRQQGLNEKLFF
TGTGCCAGCAGACAACAGGGACTGAATGAAAAACTGTTTTTT
>TRBD1|TRBJ2-1|-|TRBV20-1
CSANRGTAETQFF
TGCAGTGCCAACAGGGGTACGGCAGAGACCCAGTTCTTC
>-|TRBJ2-3|-|TRBV4-2
CASSQDPWPGGTVADTQYF
TGTGCCAGCAGCCAAGATCCCTGGCCTGGCGGGACCGTCGCAGATACGCAGTATTTT
>TRBD2|TRBJ2-1|-|TRBV20-1
CSAYGLAGSYNEQFF
TGCAGTGCTTATGGACTAGCGGGGTCCTACAATGAGCAGTTCTTC
>-|TRBJ2-1|-|TRBV6-5
CASSFAGNSYNEQFF
TGTGCCAGCAGCTTCGCGGGGAACTCCTACAATGAGCAGTTCTTC
>TRBD1|TRBJ2-7|few|TRBV7-9
CASSLETGSEQYF
TGTGCCAGCAGCTTAGAGACAGGGTCCGAGCAGTACTTC
>-|TRBJ2-7|-|TRBV5-6
CASHTTMGLYEQYF
TGTGCCAGCCACACAACTATGGGACTCTACGAGCAGTACTTC
>-|TRBJ2-7|-|TRBV13
CVSSPPGGLSYEQYF
TGTGTCAGCAGCCCCCCGGGGGGCTTATCCTACGAGCAGTACTTC